These 25 T cell receptor beta chains originate from one sample sequenced in a study of T cell responses to AZD1222 COVID-19 vaccine. Profiling relied on immunoSEQ multiplex PCR, and the TCRdb table lists in-frame clones only, not all of them. This sample yields some 130,000 clones, of which 90% are seen a single time; 6.9% belongs to the top ten. This material consisted of peripheral blood, taken on day 0 of AZD1222 vaccination. Source of these receptors: an adult in good health.

This clone occurred once. The CDR3 nucleotides are TGCGCCAGCAGCCACGGACAGGGGGCCACTGAAGCTTTCTTT. It translates to CASSHGQGATEAFF. V and J are TRBV4-3 and TRBJ1-1; 11 bases fit TRBD1. The CDR3 is 14 amino acids. V shed 3 bases and J 4 bases; nucleotides not matched to a gene: 1. Germline CDR1 LGHNA, CDR2 YSLEER.

In this sample, this clone turned up once. The rearrangement uses TRBV5-8 and TRBJ2-7, with D possibly being TRBD1 (5 bases). V was shortened by 0 bases and J by 2 bases, with 15 bases between the two germline ends. The CDR3 extends over 16 amino acids. CDR1 is SGHTS, CDR2 YDEGEE, per germline. CDR3 loop: CASSLGFETAAYEQYF. The CDR3 nucleotides are TGTGCCAGCAGCTTGGGTTTTGAGACAGCAGCCTACGAGCAGTACTTC.

This clone was seen more than once but under ten times. The V and J genes are TRBV7-2 and TRBJ2-4, with 8 nucleotides matching TRBD2. The CDR3 has 15 amino acids. CDR1 SGHTA and CDR2 FQGNSA come from the germline V gene. J gave up 8 bases and V 2 bases, and 8 bases lay outside the gene matches. CDR3 DNA: TGTGCCAGCAGCTTACCAACTAGCGGATGGGACATTCAGTACTTC. It is translated as CASSLPTSGWDIQYF.

This chain uses TRBV6-5 with TRBJ1-2; D gene ambiguous. The CDR3 spans 13 residues. Germline values: CDR1 MNHEY, CDR2 SVGAGI. V gave up 2 bases and J gave up 1 base, with 5 bases separating them. DNA for the CDR3: TGTGCCAGCAGTTACGAGGGTAACTATGGCTACACCTTC. Translating gives CASSYEGNYGYTF.

This clone was found once. The J gene is TRBJ2-3, the V gene TRBV6-1; 12 bases map to TRBD2. The germline gives CDR1 MNHNS, CDR2 SASEGT. With 4 bases clipped from V and 4 bases from J, the junction kept 6 bases outside the gene matches. CDR3 length: 16 residues. CDR3 nucleotide sequence: TGTGCCAGCAGTGTAATGACTAGCGGGGGTTCAGATACGCAGTATTTT. As protein: CASSVMTSGGSDTQYF.

This chain connects TRBV3-1 (or the pseudogene TRBV3-2) to TRBJ2-7; unclear D gene. The germline CDR1 and CDR2 sequences are LGHDT and YNNKEL (reference sequence). There are 11 residues in the CDR3. V was cut by 0 bases and J by 3 bases, with 0 bases left in between. The CDR3 here is CASSQDYEQYF. In DNA form, the CDR3 reads TGTGCCAGCAGCCAAGACTACGAGCAGTACTTC.

This chain links TRBV2 with TRBJ1-5; D gene ambiguous. Trimming shortened V by 4 bases and J by 4 bases, and 14 bases separated the two germline ends. Germline V gene sequence: CDR1 SNHLY, CDR2 FYNNEI. The CDR3 is made up of 15 amino acids. CDR3 DNA: TGTGCCAGCAGTGGATCCAGCACTCCAAATCAGCCCCAGCATTTT. This translates into CASSGSSTPNQPQHF.

The gene calls are TRBV20-1 and TRBJ2-1; D is unclear. V lost 0 bases, J lost 7 bases, and 4 bases lay in between. The CDR3 extends over 11 amino acids. Germline V gene lookup returns CDR1 DFQATT and CDR2 SNEGSKA (reference sequence). The CDR3 DNA reads as TGCAGTGCTAGAGATAGAAATGAGCAGTTCTTC. Translation: CSARDRNEQFF.

Of note for this clone: Its ends do not fully match the called genes, so a read error is possible. The chain has TRBV4-3 and TRBJ1-4; no reliable D call. Germline V gene lookup returns CDR1 LGHNA and CDR2 YSLEER. The CDR3 has 16 residues. This chain's CDR3 is CASNQTSGLTNEKLFF. CDR3 nucleotides: TGCGCCAGCAACCAAACATCGGGGTTAACTAATGAAAAACTGTTTTTT.

This chain links TRBV19 with TRBJ1-4; the D is unclear. Per the germline V gene, CDR1 is LNHDA and CDR2 is SQIVND (reference sequence). The CDR3 extends over 14 amino acids. Trimming pared 3 bases from V and 4 bases from J, leaving 9 bases between. Here the CDR3 reads CASSMGRINEKLFF. CDR3 nucleotide sequence: TGTGCCAGTAGTATGGGCAGGATTAATGAAAAACTGTTTTTT.

In its sample, this clone was seen many times. This chain connects TRBV7-3 to TRBJ2-1, with D maybe TRBD2 (7 bases). CDR1 and CDR2 (germline): SGHTA, FQGTGA. Trimming left V 5 bases short and J 9 bases short, with 17 bases between. This CDR3 region has 14 residues. In DNA form, the CDR3 reads TGTGCCAGCAGCCAGCTGTGGCGGGGGCCTGAGCAGTTCTTC. Its protein product is CASSQLWRGPEQFF.

In this sample, this clone turned up once. The identical CDR3 is also encoded by other nucleotide sequences in the sample. V gene TRBV7-6 combines with J gene TRBJ2-5; 13 bases map to TRBD2. The germline V gene encodes CDR1 SGHVS and CDR2 FNYEAQ. This CDR3 comprises 15 residues. Trimming took 5 bases from V and 5 from J; bases not matched to a gene: 5. This chain's CDR3 is CASSPLAGGQETQYF. The CDR3 bases are TGTGCCAGCAGCCCACTAGCGGGGGGGCAGGAGACCCAGTACTTC. The full variable domain, completed using reference TRBV7-6 and TRBJ2-5, is GAGVSQSPRYKVTKRGQDVALRCDPISGHVSLYWYRQALGQGPEFLTYFNYEAQQDKSGLPNDRFSAERPEGSISTLTIQRTEQRDSAMYRCASSPLAGGQETQYFGPGTRLLVL.

The gene calls are TRBV6-6 and TRBJ2-2; 8 nucleotides line up with TRBD2. The V and J ends lost 1 base and 1 base, in that order; junction bases with no gene match: 2. Germline V gene data show CDR1 as MNHNY and CDR2 as SVGAGI (reference sequence). The CDR3 has 16 residues. The CDR3 loop reads CASSYLLAGNTGELFF. The CDR3 DNA sequence: TGTGCCAGCAGTTACTTGCTAGCGGGGAACACCGGGGAGCTGTTTTTT.

This sequence joins TRBV7-9 and TRBJ1-5; D possibly corresponds to TRBD1 (5 bases). The germline V gene encodes CDR1 SEHNR and CDR2 FQNEAQ (reference sequence). The germline V and J ends were trimmed by 3 bases and 2 bases, with 11 bases remaining between them. The CDR3 is made up of 15 amino acids. CDR3 nucleotides: TGTGCCAGCAGCTTCGGGGGATATGGCAATCAGCCCCAGCATTTT. Its translation: CASSFGGYGNQPQHF.

The chain links TRBV28 to TRBJ1-3, with D unclear. Germline-derived CDR1 and CDR2 are MDHEN and SYDVKM. This CDR3 comprises 16 residues. The V gene lost 5 bases and the J gene lost 4 bases, with 18 bases spanning the gap. CDR3 sequence: CASSPPGRMSGNTIYF. CDR3 DNA: TGTGCCAGCAGTCCACCCGGGAGAATGTCGGGAAACACCATATATTTT.

The V call is TRBV19, the J call TRBJ1-1; possibly TRBD1 for D (5 bases). Germline lookup yields CDR1 LNHDA and CDR2 SQIVND (reference sequence). There are 14 residues in the CDR3. Trimming shortened V by 1 base and J by 5 bases, and 11 bases separated the two germline ends. CDR3 sequence reads: CASSIVVGGTEAFF. CDR3 DNA sequence: TGTGCCAGTAGTATAGTTGTTGGGGGGACTGAAGCTTTCTTT.

This chain connects TRBV19 to TRBJ2-7, with D possibly TRBD1 on 5 matching bases. The germline V and J ends were trimmed by 3 bases and 3 bases, with 9 bases remaining between them. There are 13 residues in the CDR3. Germline V CDR1 and CDR2: LNHDA, SQIVND (reference sequence). CDR3 DNA: TGTGCCAGTAGTATGGTCAGGGACTACGAGCAGTACTTC. Its translation is CASSMVRDYEQYF.

CDR3 residues: CASTEGLAGRQETQYF. The CDR3 nucleotides read TGTGCCAGCACTGAGGGACTAGCGGGCCGCCAAGAGACCCAGTACTTC. The chain employs TRBV5-6 and TRBJ2-5; TRBD2 agrees at 12 bases. Germline loops: CDR1 SGHDT, CDR2 YYEEEE. Trimming took 6 bases from V and 1 from J; bases not matched to a gene: 7. This CDR3 spans 16 amino acids.

CDR3 DNA: TGTGCCAGCTCACCACCCGGGGCAGTTGCCTACAATGAGCAGTTCTTC. It specifies CASSPPGAVAYNEQFF. The chain carries TRBV18 and TRBJ2-1; D possibly matches TRBD1 or TRBD2 (5 bases each). This CDR3 is built from 16 residues. The germline gives CDR1 KGHSH, CDR2 LQKENI. V shed 0 bases and J shed 2 bases, with 11 bases lying between them.

The genes are TRBV28 and TRBJ1-1; no clear D. The CDR3 spans 13 residues. Germline assignment: CDR1 MDHEN and CDR2 SYDVKM. Trimming cost V 3 bases and J 3 bases, with 8 bases left between them. For the CDR3, the DNA is TGTGCCAGCAGTTTTCCGGGAGACACTGAAGCTTTCTTT. Translation: CASSFPGDTEAFF.

J is TRBJ2-2 and V is TRBV9; D uncertain. CDR1 is SGDLS and CDR2 is YYNGEE in the germline V gene. The CDR3 is 8 residues long. CDR3: CGTGELFF. In DNA form, the CDR3 reads TGTGGTACCGGGGAGCTGTTTTTT.

The chain recombines TRBV28 with TRBJ2-7, with D possibly TRBD2 on 6 matching bases. Trimming pared 6 bases from V and 12 bases from J, leaving 18 bases between. Germline assignment: CDR1 MDHEN and CDR2 SYDVKM. CDR3 size: 12 residues. DNA for the CDR3: TGTGCCAGCAGGCTCCCCCTCCGGGGACTGTACTTC. It specifies CASRLPLRGLYF.

The CDR3 loop is CASSFVPGPYEQYF. In DNA, the CDR3 is TGTGCCAGCAGTTTTGTCCCAGGGCCCTACGAGCAGTACTTC. This chain joins TRBV28 and TRBJ2-7, with D tentatively TRBD1 (5 bases). Germline V CDR1 and CDR2: MDHEN, SYDVKM. V dropped 3 bases and J dropped 2 bases, with 11 bases sitting between them. This CDR3 is 14 amino acids long.

The count of this clone is one. The J gene is TRBJ2-7, the V gene TRBV2; D gene ambiguous. This CDR3 contains 15 residues. Between the trimmed V and J ends, which lost 1 base and 2 bases, there was a span of 12 bases. Germline V CDR1 and CDR2: SNHLY, FYNNEI. The CDR3 sequence is CASSEEKGLTYEQYF. The CDR3 nucleotides are TGTGCCAGCAGTGAAGAGAAGGGATTGACCTACGAGCAGTACTTC. Using reference TRBV2 and TRBJ2-7 for the parts outside the CDR3, the full variable domain is EPEVTQTPSHQVTQMGQEVILRCVPISNHLYFYWYRQILGQKVEFLVSFYNNEISEKSEIFDDQFSVERPDGSNFTLKIRSTKLEDSAMYFCASSEEKGLTYEQYFGPGTRLTVT.

The V call is TRBV20-1, the J call TRBJ1-5; D is unresolved. V gave up 3 bases and J gave up 6 bases, with 6 bases separating them. The CDR3 sequence is 11 residues long. Germline V gene lookup returns CDR1 DFQATT and CDR2 SNEGSKA (reference sequence). The CDR3 DNA follows: TGCAGTGCTAGTTACGGTCAGCCCCAGCATTTT. This gives the protein CSASYGQPQHF.